One and the same sample provided the 25 T cell receptor beta chains below, sequenced in a study of T cell changes during pregnancy in multiple sclerosis. The method was immunoSEQ multiplex PCR; TCRdb's version includes in-frame clones alone and lacks a portion of them. The sample lists tens of thousands of clones; 92% were seen once. The sample consisted of peripheral blood, taken after pregnancy. These TCRs come from a female donor with multiple sclerosis, enrolled in a pregnancy study.

The rearrangement links TRBV6-5 to TRBJ1-1; possible D gene TRBD1, 5 bases. CDR3 length equals 16 residues. Germline V gene data show CDR1 as MNHEY and CDR2 as SVGAGI. V shed 0 bases and J shed 5 bases, with 16 bases lying between them. The CDR3 coding sequence is TGTGCCAGCAGTTACTCGTTAGGCGGGGGTGGGACTGAAGCTTTCTTT. Protein sequence: CASSYSLGGGGTEAFF.

This chain joins TRBV28 and TRBJ1-4; 10 positions match TRBD1. J was trimmed by 7 bases and V by 6 bases; bases with no gene match: 5. Looked up from germline, CDR1 is MDHEN and CDR2 is SYDVKM. The CDR3 totals 14 residues. This CDR3 reads CASRPRTGGEKLFF. In DNA, the CDR3 is TGTGCCAGCAGGCCTCGGACAGGGGGTGAAAAACTGTTTTTT. The full variable domain, with the rest looked up from reference TRBV28 and TRBJ1-4, is DVKVTQSSRYLVKRTGEKVFLECVQDMDHENMFWYRQDPGLGLRLIYFSYDVKMKEKGDIPEGYSVSREKKERFSLILESASTNQTSMYLCASRPRTGGEKLFFGSGTQLSVL.

V is TRBV6-5 and J is TRBJ1-4; 10 bases are a match to TRBD1. In germline, CDR1 is MNHEY, CDR2 SVGAGI. CDR3 length: 14 residues. Losses at the gene ends were 3 bases for V and 6 bases for J; bases not matched to a gene: 1. The CDR3 here is CASSYDRGHEKLFF. DNA for the CDR3: TGTGCCAGCAGTTATGACAGGGGGCATGAAAAACTGTTTTTT.

V gene TRBV9 combines with J gene TRBJ2-3; TRBD2 agrees at 14 bases. Germline-derived CDR1 and CDR2 are SGDLS and YYNGEE. The CDR3 has 15 residues. V gave up 3 bases and J gave up 8 bases; unmatched junction bases: 5. CDR3 in amino acids: CASSEGLAGESTQYF. CDR3 bases: TGTGCCAGCAGCGAGGGACTAGCGGGAGAGAGTACGCAGTATTTT.

This chain connects TRBV30 to TRBJ2-7; 9 positions match TRBD2. Germline lookup yields CDR1 GTSNPN and CDR2 SVGIG (reference sequence). The CDR3 covers 15 residues. The junction had 7 bases not matched to a gene; V was cut back by 1 base and J by 3 bases. This chain's CDR3 is CAWSASTSGHYEQYF. The CDR3, as DNA: TGTGCCTGGAGTGCCTCTACTAGCGGGCACTACGAGCAGTACTTC.

In this sample, this clone turned up once. The chain joins TRBV6-5 to TRBJ1-4; the D gene is possibly TRBD1 (5 bases). The CDR3 runs to 14 residues. Germline loops: CDR1 MNHEY, CDR2 SVGAGI. V was pared by 6 bases and J by 4 bases, with 12 bases between. CDR3 bases: TGTGCCAGCAGGCGGGGGAGAGTTAATGAAAAACTGTTTTTT. Protein: CASRRGRVNEKLFF.

The chain joins TRBV10-3 to TRBJ2-7; TRBD2 aligns across 10 bases. Germline CDR1 reads ENHRY; CDR2 reads SYGVKD. The ends lost 3 bases at V and 0 bases at J; junction bases unmatched: 5. The CDR3 contains 16 residues. This CDR3 is CAISDTSGDGSYEQYF. In nucleotides, the CDR3 is TGTGCCATCAGTGATACTAGCGGGGACGGCTCCTACGAGCAGTACTTC.

The chain recombines TRBV6-1 with TRBJ2-5; the match to TRBD2 covers 12 bases. The trim removed 6 bases at V and 4 bases at J, leaving 0 bases unmatched. Germline assignment: CDR1 MNHNS and CDR2 SASEGT. This CDR3 region has 13 residues. The chain's CDR3 is CASRTSGGETQYF. The DNA for the CDR3 is TGTGCCAGCAGGACTAGCGGGGGAGAGACCCAGTACTTC.

J is TRBJ2-3 and V is TRBV5-1; 8 bases fit TRBD1. V shed 1 base and J 4 bases; nucleotides not matched to a gene: 5. This CDR3 is 15 amino acids long. CDR1 is SGHRS and CDR2 is YFSETQ in the germline V gene. CDR3 coding DNA: TGCGCCAGCAGCTTGAGGACAGGGTGGTCAGATACGCAGTATTTT. Its translation is CASSLRTGWSDTQYF.

The CDR3 DNA sequence: TGTGCCAGCTCACGGGGTCAAGGGGCCTACGAGCAGTACTTC. Amino acid sequence: CASSRGQGAYEQYF. V and J are TRBV18 and TRBJ2-7, with TRBD1 as a possible D gene (5 bases). V dropped 4 bases and J dropped 2 bases, with 12 bases sitting between them. Germline lookup yields CDR1 KGHSH and CDR2 LQKENI. CDR3 length: 14 amino acids.

J is TRBJ2-7 and V is TRBV19; the D gene is possibly TRBD2 (5 bases). This CDR3 is 13 amino acids long. Germline CDR1 LNHDA, CDR2 SQIVND (reference sequence). V was trimmed by 4 bases and J by 2 bases, leaving 9 bases between them. CDR3 region: CASSRAEPYEQYF. CDR3 DNA sequence: TGTGCCAGTAGTAGAGCGGAGCCCTACGAGCAGTACTTC.

The chain employs TRBV14 and TRBJ2-4; weak D call: TRBD2 (5 bases). This CDR3 region has 13 residues. Per germline, CDR1 SGHDN and CDR2 FVKESK. Between the trimmed V and J ends, which lost 1 base and 8 bases, there was a span of 9 bases. CDR3 loop: CASSQGVGDIQYF. CDR3 nucleotide sequence: TGTGCCAGCAGCCAAGGGGTGGGAGACATTCAGTACTTC.

As to this clone: One end of the junction does not line up with germline, which may come from a read error. The V call is TRBV7-7, the J call TRBJ2-2; a weak D match, TRBD1 (6 bases). CDR3 length: 15 residues. Per germline, CDR1 SSHAT and CDR2 FNYEAQ (reference sequence). CDR3 nucleotides: TGTGCTAGCAGCTTAGGATCTACAGGGACCGGGGAGCTGTTTTTT. Translating it yields CASSLGSTGTGELFF. Supplemented by reference TRBV7-7 and TRBJ2-2, the full variable domain reads GAGVSQSPRYKVTKRGQDVTLRCDPISSHATLYWYQQALGQGPEFLTYFNYEAQPDKSGLPSDRFSAERPEGSISTLTIQRTEQRDSAMYRCASSLGSTGTGELFFGEGSRLTVL.

The chain uses TRBV20-1 and TRBJ1-1; D not resolved. Germline loops: CDR1 DFQATT, CDR2 SNEGSKA (reference sequence). The CDR3 sequence is 10 residues long. V dropped 1 base and J dropped 11 bases, with 8 bases sitting between them. The CDR3 DNA follows: TGCAGTGCTAGAGCGGGTATCGCTTTCTTT. It yields the protein CSARAGIAFF.

This clone has just one count. This chain's CDR3 is CASSFGASGSNEQFF. The CDR3 nucleotides are TGTGCCAGCAGTTTCGGGGCTAGCGGGAGCAATGAGCAGTTCTTC. This chain uses TRBV7-9 with TRBJ2-1; TRBD2 matches 10 bases. Per germline, CDR1 SEHNR and CDR2 FQNEAQ (reference sequence). V shed 6 bases and J 6 bases; nucleotides not matched to a gene: 8. The CDR3 extends over 15 amino acids.

The chain employs TRBV5-5 and TRBJ2-1, with 12 positions matching TRBD2. CDR1 SGHKS and CDR2 YYEKEE come from the germline V gene (reference sequence). This CDR3 region has 18 residues. V shed 4 bases and J 7 bases; nucleotides not matched to a gene: 15. CDR3 sequence reads: CASSARTPSGRAGNEQFF. The CDR3 DNA is TGTGCCAGCAGCGCGCGGACCCCTAGCGGGAGGGCCGGGAATGAGCAGTTCTTC.

The sample holds one count of this clone. The chain is built from TRBV6-5 and TRBJ2-7, with 7 nucleotides matching TRBD2. V dropped 6 bases and J dropped 0; count of bases not matched to a gene: 5. Germline-derived CDR1 and CDR2 are MNHEY and SVGAGI. The CDR3 is 14 residues long. CDR3 bases: TGTGCCAGCAGAATAAGCGGGACCTCCTACGAGCAGTACTTC. This translates into CASRISGTSYEQYF.

V and J are TRBV19 and TRBJ2-3; the match to TRBD2 covers 8 bases. Germline CDR1 and CDR2: LNHDA and SQIVND (reference sequence). This CDR3 has 15 residues. The junction had 5 bases not matched to a gene; V was cut back by 3 bases and J by 3 bases. DNA for the CDR3: TGTGCCAGTAGTATGGCCGCTAGCGGGACAGATACGCAGTATTTT. Its protein is CASSMAASGTDTQYF.

This clone was counted a single time. The chain joins TRBV15 to TRBJ2-7, with D possibly matching TRBD2 (5 bases). The V end was cut by 0 bases, the J end by 12 bases, with 15 bases between. CDR3 size: 13 residues. Germline V gene lookup returns CDR1 LNHNV and CDR2 YYDKDF (reference sequence). The CDR3 reads CATSREGSGRAYF. The CDR3 DNA reads as TGTGCCACCAGCAGAGAAGGGAGTGGCCGCGCGTACTTC.

This clone was recorded only once. The chain combines TRBV6-5 with TRBJ1-2, with no clear D. V was cut by 5 bases and J by 2 bases, with 6 bases left in between. The CDR3 extends over 12 amino acids. CDR1 and CDR2 from the germline V gene are MNHEY and SVGAGI. CDR3 region: CASSLRNYGYTF. As DNA, the CDR3 is TGTGCCAGCAGTCTGAGAAACTATGGCTACACCTTC.

V gene TRBV2 combines with J gene TRBJ2-5; D not resolved. There are 16 residues in the CDR3. Trimming pared 3 bases from V and 1 base from J, leaving 15 bases between. Germline loops: CDR1 SNHLY, CDR2 FYNNEI. The CDR3 bases are TGTGCCAGCAGTGAGTATGAGGTCGACTCCCAAGAGACCCAGTACTTC. Translated, it gives CASSEYEVDSQETQYF.

This chain joins TRBV27 and TRBJ2-7; TRBD2 might be the D (7 bases). This CDR3 has 16 residues. Trimming removed 7 bases from V and 1 base from J, with 20 bases in between. Germline V gene lookup returns CDR1 MNHEY and CDR2 SMNVEV (reference sequence). For the CDR3, the DNA is TGTGCCAGCACTCCACTCCGGGGGGCTGAGTCCTACGAGCAGTACTTC. Translated, it gives CASTPLRGAESYEQYF.

The chain carries TRBV5-1 and TRBJ1-2; unclear D gene. The germline CDR1 and CDR2 sequences are SGHRS and YFSETQ. V was cut by 0 bases and J by 2 bases, with 11 bases left in between. There are 15 residues in the CDR3. CDR3 DNA: TGCGCCAGCAGCTTGGATATCGGGGAAAACTATGGCTACACCTTC. Residues: CASSLDIGENYGYTF. Using reference TRBV5-1 and TRBJ1-2 for the parts outside the CDR3, the full variable domain is KAGVTQTPRYLIKTRGQQVTLSCSPISGHRSVSWYQQTPGQGLQFLFEYFSETQRNKGNFPGRFSGRQFSNSRSEMNVSTLELGDSALYLCASSLDIGENYGYTFGSGTRLTVV.

The chain is built from TRBV7-3 and TRBJ2-1, with D tentatively TRBD2 (6 bases). There are 15 residues in the CDR3. Deletions cut 5 bases from V and 9 bases from J, with 20 bases between. Germline CDR1 and CDR2: SGHTA and FQGTGA. The CDR3 region is CASSPRGGMGGEQFF. In nucleotides, the CDR3 is TGTGCCAGCAGCCCCCGGGGCGGGATGGGCGGTGAGCAGTTCTTC.

The chain uses TRBV19 and TRBJ2-5; perhaps TRBD1 as D (5 bases). Trimming removed 5 bases from V and 3 bases from J, with 10 bases in between. CDR1 and CDR2 (germline): LNHDA, SQIVND (reference sequence). The CDR3 consists of 13 residues. The CDR3 DNA reads as TGTGCCAGTAGTCCGGACATGGAAGAGACCCAGTACTTC. This encodes CASSPDMEETQYF.